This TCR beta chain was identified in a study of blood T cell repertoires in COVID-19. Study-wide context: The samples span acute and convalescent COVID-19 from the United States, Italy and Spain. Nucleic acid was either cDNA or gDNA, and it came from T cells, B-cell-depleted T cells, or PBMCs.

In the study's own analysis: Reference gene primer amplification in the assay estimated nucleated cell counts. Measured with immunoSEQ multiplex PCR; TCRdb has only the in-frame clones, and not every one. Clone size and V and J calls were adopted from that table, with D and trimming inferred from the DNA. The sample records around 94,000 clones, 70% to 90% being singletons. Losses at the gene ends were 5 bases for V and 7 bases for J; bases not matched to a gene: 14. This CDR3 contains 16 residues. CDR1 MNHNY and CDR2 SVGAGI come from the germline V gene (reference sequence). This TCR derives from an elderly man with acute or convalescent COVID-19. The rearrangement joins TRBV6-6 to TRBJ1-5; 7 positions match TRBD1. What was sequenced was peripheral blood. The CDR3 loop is CASSPTEDRYQQPQHF. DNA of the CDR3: TGTGCCAGCAGTCCAACGGAGGACAGGTACCAACAGCCCCAGCATTTT.